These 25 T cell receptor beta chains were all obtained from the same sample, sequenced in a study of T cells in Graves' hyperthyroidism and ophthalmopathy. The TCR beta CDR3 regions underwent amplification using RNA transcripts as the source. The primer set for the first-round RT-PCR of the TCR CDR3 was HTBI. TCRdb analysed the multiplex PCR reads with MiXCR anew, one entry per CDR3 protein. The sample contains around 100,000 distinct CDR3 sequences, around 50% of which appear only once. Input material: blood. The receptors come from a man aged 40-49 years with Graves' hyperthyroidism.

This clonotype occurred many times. The CDR3, as DNA: TGTGCCAGCAGCTTAGCGCTCGGGACCAGCTCTGGAAACACCATATATTTT. This encodes CASSLALGTSSGNTIYF. The chain uses TRBV7-2 and TRBJ1-3; D may be TRBD1 (5 bases). V lost 0 bases and J lost 0, with 12 bases in between. The CDR3 runs to 17 residues. CDR1 and CDR2 from the germline V gene are SGHTA and FQGNSA.

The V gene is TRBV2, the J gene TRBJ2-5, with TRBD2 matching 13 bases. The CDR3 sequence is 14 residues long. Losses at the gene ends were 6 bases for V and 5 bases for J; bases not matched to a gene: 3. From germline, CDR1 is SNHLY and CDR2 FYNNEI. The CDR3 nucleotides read TGTGCCAGCAGCTCGACTAGCGGGAGGGAGACCCAGTACTTC. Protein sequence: CASSSTSGRETQYF.

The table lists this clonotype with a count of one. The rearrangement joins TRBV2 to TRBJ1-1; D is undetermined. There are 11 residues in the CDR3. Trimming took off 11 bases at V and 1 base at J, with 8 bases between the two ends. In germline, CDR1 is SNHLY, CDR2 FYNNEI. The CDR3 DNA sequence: TGTGCCGGCGGGAGGAACACTGAAGCTTTCTTT. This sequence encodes CAGGRNTEAFF.

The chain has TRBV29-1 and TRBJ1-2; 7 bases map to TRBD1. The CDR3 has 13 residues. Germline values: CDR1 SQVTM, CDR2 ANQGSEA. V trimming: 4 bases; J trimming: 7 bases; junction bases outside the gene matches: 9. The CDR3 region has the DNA TGCAGCGTTGGTCATCCAGGGGGTAGTGGCTACACCTTC. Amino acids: CSVGHPGGSGYTF.

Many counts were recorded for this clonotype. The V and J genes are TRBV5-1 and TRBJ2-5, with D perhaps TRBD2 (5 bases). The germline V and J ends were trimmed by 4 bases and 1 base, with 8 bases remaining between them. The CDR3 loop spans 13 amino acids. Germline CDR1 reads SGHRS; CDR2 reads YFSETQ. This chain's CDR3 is CASSKRGQETQYF. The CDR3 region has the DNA TGCGCCAGCAGCAAACGGGGCCAAGAGACCCAGTACTTC.

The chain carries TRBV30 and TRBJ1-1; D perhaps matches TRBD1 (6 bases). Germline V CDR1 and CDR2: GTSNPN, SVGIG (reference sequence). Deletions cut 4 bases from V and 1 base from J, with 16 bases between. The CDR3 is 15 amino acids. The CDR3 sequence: CAWTQSGGPNTEAFF. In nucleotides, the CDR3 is TGTGCCTGGACCCAAAGCGGGGGGCCGAACACTGAAGCTTTCTTT.

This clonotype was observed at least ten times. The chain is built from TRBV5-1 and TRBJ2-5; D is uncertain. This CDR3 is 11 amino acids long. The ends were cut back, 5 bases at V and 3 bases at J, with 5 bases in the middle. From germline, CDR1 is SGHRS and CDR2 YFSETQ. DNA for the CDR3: TGCGCCAGCAGGAAAGAAGAGACCCAGTACTTC. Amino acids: CASRKEETQYF.

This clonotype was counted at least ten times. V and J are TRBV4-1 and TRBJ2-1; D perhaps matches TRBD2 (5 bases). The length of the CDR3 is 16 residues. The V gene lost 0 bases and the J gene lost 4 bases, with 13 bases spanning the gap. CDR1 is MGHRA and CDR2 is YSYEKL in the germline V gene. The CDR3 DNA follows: TGCGCCAGCAGCCAAGAAGGTAGGACTGGATACAATGAGCAGTTCTTC. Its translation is CASSQEGRTGYNEQFF.

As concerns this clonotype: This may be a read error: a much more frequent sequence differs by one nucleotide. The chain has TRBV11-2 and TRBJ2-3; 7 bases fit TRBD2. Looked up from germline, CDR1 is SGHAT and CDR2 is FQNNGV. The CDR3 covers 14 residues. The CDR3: CASAPKGTTDAQYF. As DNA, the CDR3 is TGTGCCAGCGCCCCCAAGGGGACTACAGATGCGCAGTATTTT. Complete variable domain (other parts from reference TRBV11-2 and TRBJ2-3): EAGVAQSPRYKIIEKRQSVAFWCNPISGHATLYWYQQILGQGPKLLIQFQNNGVVDDSQLPKDRFSAERLKGVDSTLKIQPAKLEDSAVYLCASAPKGTTDAQYFGPGTRLTVL.

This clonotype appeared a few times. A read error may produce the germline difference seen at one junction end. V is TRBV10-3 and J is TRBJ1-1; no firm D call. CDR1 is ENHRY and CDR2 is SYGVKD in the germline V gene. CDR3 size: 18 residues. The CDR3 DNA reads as TGTGCCAGCAGTTTATCTGGCCGCCTACCCAAAAGGGACACTGAAGCTTTCTTT. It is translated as CASSLSGRLPKRDTEAFF.

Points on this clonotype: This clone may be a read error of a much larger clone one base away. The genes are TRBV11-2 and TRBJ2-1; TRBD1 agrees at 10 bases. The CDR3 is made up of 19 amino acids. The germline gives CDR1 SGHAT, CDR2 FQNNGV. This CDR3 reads CASCLVGTGALPSYNEQFF. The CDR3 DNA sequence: TGTGCCAGCTGCTTAGTAGGGACAGGGGCTCTCCCCTCCTACAATGAGCAGTTCTTC.

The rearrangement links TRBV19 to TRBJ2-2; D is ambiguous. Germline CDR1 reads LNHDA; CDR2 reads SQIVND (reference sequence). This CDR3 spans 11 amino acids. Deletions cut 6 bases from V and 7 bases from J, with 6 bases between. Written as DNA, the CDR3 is TGTGCCAGTAGCAAGGTCGGGGAGCTGTTTTTT. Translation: CASSKVGELFF.

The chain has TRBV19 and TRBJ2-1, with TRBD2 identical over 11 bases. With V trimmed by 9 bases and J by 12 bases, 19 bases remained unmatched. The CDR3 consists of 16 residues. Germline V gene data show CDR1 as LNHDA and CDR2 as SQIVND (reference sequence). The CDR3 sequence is CASSPGLAENTDTQFF. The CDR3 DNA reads TGTGCCAGCAGCCCGGGACTAGCGGAGAACACAGATACGCAGTTCTTC.

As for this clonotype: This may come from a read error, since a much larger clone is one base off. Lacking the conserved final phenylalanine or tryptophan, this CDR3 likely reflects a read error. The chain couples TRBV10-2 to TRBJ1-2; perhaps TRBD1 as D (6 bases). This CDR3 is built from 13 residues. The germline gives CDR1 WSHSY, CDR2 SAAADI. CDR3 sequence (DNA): TGTGCCAGCAGCAGACAGGCCCAGGAGGGCTACACCCTC. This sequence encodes CASSRQAQEGYTL.

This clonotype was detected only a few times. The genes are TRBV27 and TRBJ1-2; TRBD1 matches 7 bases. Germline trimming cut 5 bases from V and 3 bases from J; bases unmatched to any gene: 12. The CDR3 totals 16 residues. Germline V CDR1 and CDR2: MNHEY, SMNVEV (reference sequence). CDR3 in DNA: TGTGCCAGCAGTACCATACAGGGGTTTGGTGACTATGGCTACACCTTC. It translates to CASSTIQGFGDYGYTF.

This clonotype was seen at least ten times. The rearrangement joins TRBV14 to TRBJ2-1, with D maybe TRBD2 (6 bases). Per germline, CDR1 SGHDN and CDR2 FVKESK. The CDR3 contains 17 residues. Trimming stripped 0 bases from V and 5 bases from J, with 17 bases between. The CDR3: CASSQDRRGKVDNEQFF. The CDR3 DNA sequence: TGTGCCAGCAGCCAAGATAGGCGGGGAAAGGTCGACAATGAGCAGTTCTTC. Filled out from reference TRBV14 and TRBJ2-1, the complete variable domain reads EAGVTQFPSHSVIEKGQTVTLRCDPISGHDNLYWYRRVMGKEIKFLLHFVKESKQDESGMPNNRFLAERTGGTYSTLKVQPAELEDSGVYFCASSQDRRGKVDNEQFFGPGTRLTVL.

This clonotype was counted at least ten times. DNA for the CDR3: TGTGCCAGCGCGGGGTACGGAGGTGTGAACAATGAGCAGTTCTTC. This encodes CASAGYGGVNNEQFF. The V gene is TRBV6-6, the J gene TRBJ2-1, with TRBD2 as a possible D gene (6 bases). The CDR3 totals 15 residues. Deletions cut 8 bases from V and 5 bases from J, with 19 bases between. Germline values: CDR1 MNHNY, CDR2 SVGAGI (reference sequence).

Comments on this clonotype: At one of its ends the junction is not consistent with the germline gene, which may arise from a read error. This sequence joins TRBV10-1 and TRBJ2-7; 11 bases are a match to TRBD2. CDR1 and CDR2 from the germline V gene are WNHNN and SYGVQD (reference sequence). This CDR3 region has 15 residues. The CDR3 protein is CANSPTSGGIYEQYF. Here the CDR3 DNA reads TGTGCCAACTCACCCACTAGCGGGGGCATCTACGAGCAGTACTTC.

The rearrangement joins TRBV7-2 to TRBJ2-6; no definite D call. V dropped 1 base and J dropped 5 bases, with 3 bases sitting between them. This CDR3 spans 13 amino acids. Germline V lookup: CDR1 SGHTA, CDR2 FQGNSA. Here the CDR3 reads CASSLGRANVLTF. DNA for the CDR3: TGTGCCAGCAGCTTAGGGCGGGCCAACGTCCTGACTTTC.

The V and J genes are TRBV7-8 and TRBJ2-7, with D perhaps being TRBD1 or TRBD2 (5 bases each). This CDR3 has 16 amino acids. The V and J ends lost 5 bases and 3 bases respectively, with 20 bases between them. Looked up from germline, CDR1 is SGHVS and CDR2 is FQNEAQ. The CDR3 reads CASSQDRGRSSYEQYF. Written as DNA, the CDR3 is TGTGCCAGCAGCCAAGACCGGGGCAGGTCCAGCTACGAGCAGTACTTC.

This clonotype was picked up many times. For the CDR3, the DNA is TGTGCCAGCAGCTTTGGACGGGCCTACGAGCAGTACTTC. It translates to CASSFGRAYEQYF. This sequence joins TRBV7-2 and TRBJ2-7; D is uncertain. The V end was cut by 3 bases, the J end by 2 bases, with 8 bases between. The CDR3 is 13 amino acids. The germline CDR1 and CDR2 sequences are SGHTA and FQGNSA.

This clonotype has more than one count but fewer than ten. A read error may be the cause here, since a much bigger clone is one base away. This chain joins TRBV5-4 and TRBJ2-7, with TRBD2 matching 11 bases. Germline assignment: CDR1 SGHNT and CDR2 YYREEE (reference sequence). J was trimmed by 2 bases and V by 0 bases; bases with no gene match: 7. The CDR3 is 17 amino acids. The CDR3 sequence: CASSLGELAGGAYEQYF. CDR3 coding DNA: TGTGCCAGCAGCTTGGGCGAGCTAGCGGGAGGCGCCTACGAGCAGTACTTC. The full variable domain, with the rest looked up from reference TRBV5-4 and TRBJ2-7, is ETGVTQSPTHLIKTRGQQVTLRCSSQSGHNTVSWYQQALGQGPQFIFQYYREEENGRGNFPPRFSGLQFPNYSSELNVNALELDDSALYLCASSLGELAGGAYEQYFGPGTRLTVT.

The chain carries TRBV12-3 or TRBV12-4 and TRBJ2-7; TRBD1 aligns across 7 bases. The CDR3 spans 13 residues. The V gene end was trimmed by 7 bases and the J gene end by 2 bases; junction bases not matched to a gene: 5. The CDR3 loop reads CASTQQGAYEQYF. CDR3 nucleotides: TGTGCCAGCACCCAGCAGGGGGCCTACGAGCAGTACTTC.

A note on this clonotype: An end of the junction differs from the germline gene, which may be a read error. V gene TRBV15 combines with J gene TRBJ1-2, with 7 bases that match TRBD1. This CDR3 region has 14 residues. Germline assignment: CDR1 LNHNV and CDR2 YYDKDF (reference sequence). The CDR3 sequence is CATSSDRANYGCTF. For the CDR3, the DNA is TGTGCCACCAGCAGCGACAGGGCGAACTATGGCTGCACCTTC.

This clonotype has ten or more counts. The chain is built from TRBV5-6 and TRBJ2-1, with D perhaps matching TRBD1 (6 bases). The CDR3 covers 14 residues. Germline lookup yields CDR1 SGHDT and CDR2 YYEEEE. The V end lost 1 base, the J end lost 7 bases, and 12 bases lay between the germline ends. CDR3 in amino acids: CASSLKAGVNEQFF. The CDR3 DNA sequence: TGTGCCAGCAGCTTGAAAGCAGGGGTGAATGAGCAGTTCTTC.